This T cell receptor (beta chain) was sequenced for a study of cytomegalovirus exposure and HLA in healthy donors. After removal of 0 bases from V and 1 base from J, the junction contained 4 bases not matched to a gene. This CDR3 region has 16 residues. CDR1 is LGHNA, CDR2 YNFKEQ, per germline. Researchers ran the PCR with 60 Vbeta and 13 Jbeta primers. The data were produced by immunoSEQ multiplex PCR, yet TCRdb's version contains in-frame clones alone and is incomplete. This repertoire shows roughly 100,000 clones, around 77% found once; its top ten account for roughly 9.1%. Sequenced: PBMCs. The receptor was derived from a male donor in good health and CMV-seropositive. The chain employs TRBV4-2 and TRBJ2-7, with 9 bases aligning to TRBD2. The CDR3 coding sequence is TGTGCCAGCAGCCAAGATCGTAGCGGGGGATCCTACGAGCAGTACTTC. Translated: CASSQDRSGGSYEQYF.